This T cell receptor beta chain appears in the sequencing data of a study of blood T cell repertoires in COVID-19. Study information: In each case, the material was cDNA or gDNA derived from T cells, B-cell-depleted T cells, or PBMCs.

Original processing notes: From reference gene primer amplification, estimates of nucleated cell counts were derived. Here immunoSEQ multiplex PCR was the method, and the copy in TCRdb shows in-frame clones only, minus some. Clonal size and the V and J genes are those of that table, whereas D and trimming came from the DNA. The table has hundreds of thousands of clones, 86% seen once; the top ten hold roughly 1.4%. The V gene's germline CDR1 is LNHDA and CDR2 SQIVND (reference sequence). CDR3 length: 13 amino acids. The ends lost 6 bases at V and 5 bases at J; junction bases unmatched: 7. The chain employs TRBV19 and TRBJ2-7; TRBD1 aligns across 7 bases. Sequencing was carried out using peripheral blood. The receptor's source is a woman younger than 45 with active or convalescent COVID-19. The CDR3 region has the DNA TGTGCCAGTAGCTACAGGGGTGGGAACGAGCAGTACTTC. The encoded protein is CASSYRGGNEQYF.